This TCR beta chain is drawn from a study of blood T cells in healthy people across ages. The V end was cut by 5 bases, the J end by 2 bases, with 9 bases between. This CDR3 spans 13 amino acids. The germline CDR1 and CDR2 sequences are SGHTA and FQGNSA. This clonotype was detected ten times or more. Then a second PCR, running roughly 6 to 12 cycles, was carried out with a sample-barcoded 5' primer and a J-beta primer mix. From the 5' RACE reads, TCRdb called clonotypes with MiXCR, one entry per CDR3 protein. The sample records around 1,500,000 distinct CDR3 sequences, about 30% being singletons. The receptor comes from a woman aged 25 to 39 in good health. The chain combines TRBV7-2 with TRBJ2-5; no clear D. The sequenced sample was blood. Written as DNA, the CDR3 is TGTGCCAGCAGCATGGGCCAGCAAGAGACCCAGTACTTC. It translates to CASSMGQQETQYF.